This TCR beta chain was sequenced for a study of cytomegalovirus exposure and HLA in healthy donors. Study results and caveats: The study listed approximately 170 cytomegalovirus-associated TCR beta chains. Links to common viral pathogens appeared, in a later analysis, for several of the most significant clusters. Analyzed later, most CMV-associated TCR beta chains appeared HLA-restricted.

The J segment lost 5 bases and the V segment lost 6 bases, leaving 8 bases of the junction unmatched. The CDR3 runs to 15 residues. In germline, CDR1 is MNHEY, CDR2 SVGAGI. A remark on this clone: The antigen remains undetermined.

The PCR contained 60 Vbeta and 13 Jbeta primers. Methods used by the authors: Some 11 million of the roughly 80 million unique TCR beta chains counted in a later analysis were shared. Measured with immunoSEQ multiplex PCR; TCRdb has only the in-frame clones, and not every one. D and trimming come from the DNA, and the V and J calls and clone size come from that table. Here the sample spans 200,000 to 300,000 clones, 80% to 85% being singletons. The sequencing sample was made of PBMCs. The TCR originated in a woman aged 55 to 70 in good health and CMV-seropositive. The chain combines TRBV6-5 with TRBJ2-1; 9 positions agree with TRBD2. The CDR3: CASSLSGRNNNEQFF. In DNA, the CDR3 is TGTGCCAGCAGCCTTAGCGGGAGAAACAACAATGAGCAGTTCTTC.